Sequencing of this TCR beta chain was carried out in a study of CD8+ T cells in alopecia areata. For the study at large: Each of the treated patients was given oral tofacitinib, 5 to 10 mg twice daily, for moderate-to-severe alopecia areata.

CDR3 size: 16 residues. Germline V CDR1 and CDR2: SGHAT, FQNNGV. V was pared by 5 bases and J by 4 bases, with 11 bases of the junction left unmatched. As part of sample collection, lesional scalp punch biopsies and peripheral blood were taken from alopecia areata patients. Study-wide points: Scalp sample data also include resident alphabeta T cells from normal skin. Clarity of TCR sharing across patients fell short of that in mice, possibly HLA-related.

Reverse transcription of extracted RNA yielded cDNA, which provided the sequencing template. The assay was immunoSEQ multiplex PCR, and TCRdb's table has in-frame clones only and misses some. The sample includes roughly 16,000 clones, roughly three fifths of them seen just once. This clone was seen a handful of times. Antigen unknown. The chain couples TRBV11-2 to TRBJ1-1, with 9 bases that match TRBD1. Specimen: skin. The TCR was taken from a human donor with alopecia areata. Here the CDR3 DNA reads TGTGCCAGCAGCCAATCATTGACAGGGGGAGTCACTGAAGCTTTCTTT. Its protein is CASSQSLTGGVTEAFF.